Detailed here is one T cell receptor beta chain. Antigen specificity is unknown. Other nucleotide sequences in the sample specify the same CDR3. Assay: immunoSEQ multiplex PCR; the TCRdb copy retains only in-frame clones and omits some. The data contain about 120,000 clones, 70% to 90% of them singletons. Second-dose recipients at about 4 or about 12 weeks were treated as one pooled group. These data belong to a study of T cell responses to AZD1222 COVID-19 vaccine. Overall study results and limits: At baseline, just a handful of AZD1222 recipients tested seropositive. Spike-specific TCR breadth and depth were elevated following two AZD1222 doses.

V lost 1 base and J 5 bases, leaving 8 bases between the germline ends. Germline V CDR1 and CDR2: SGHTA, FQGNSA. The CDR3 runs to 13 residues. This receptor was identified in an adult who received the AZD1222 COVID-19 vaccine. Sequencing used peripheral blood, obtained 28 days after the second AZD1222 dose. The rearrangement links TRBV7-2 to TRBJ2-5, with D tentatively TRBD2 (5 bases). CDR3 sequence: CASSLVGGETQYF. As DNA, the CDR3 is TGTGCCAGCAGCTTAGTTGGCGGGGAGACCCAGTACTTC.